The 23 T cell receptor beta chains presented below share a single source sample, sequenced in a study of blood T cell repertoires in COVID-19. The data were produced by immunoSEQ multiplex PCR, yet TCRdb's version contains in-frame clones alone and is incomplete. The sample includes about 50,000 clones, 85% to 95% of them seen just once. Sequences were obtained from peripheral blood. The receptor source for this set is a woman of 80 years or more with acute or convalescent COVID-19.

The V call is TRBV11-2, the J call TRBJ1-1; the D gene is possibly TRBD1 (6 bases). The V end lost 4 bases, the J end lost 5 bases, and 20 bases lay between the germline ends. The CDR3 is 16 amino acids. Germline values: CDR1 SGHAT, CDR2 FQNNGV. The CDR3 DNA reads TGTGCCAGCAGCTCCGGGTCCCCGAGAGGGGGAACTGAAGCTTTCTTT. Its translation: CASSSGSPRGGTEAFF.

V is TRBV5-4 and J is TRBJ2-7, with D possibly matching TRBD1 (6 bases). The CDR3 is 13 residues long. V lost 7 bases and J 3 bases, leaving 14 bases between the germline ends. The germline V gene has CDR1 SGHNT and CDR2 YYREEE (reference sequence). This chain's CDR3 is CASSQQQGYEQYF. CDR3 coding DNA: TGTGCCAGCTCCCAGCAACAGGGCTACGAGCAGTACTTC.

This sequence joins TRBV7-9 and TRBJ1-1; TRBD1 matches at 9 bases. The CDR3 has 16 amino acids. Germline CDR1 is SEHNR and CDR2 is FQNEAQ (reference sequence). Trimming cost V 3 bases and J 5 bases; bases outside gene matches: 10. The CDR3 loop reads CASSLVGQGSFTEAFF. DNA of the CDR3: TGTGCCAGCAGCTTGGTGGGACAGGGAAGTTTTACTGAAGCTTTCTTT. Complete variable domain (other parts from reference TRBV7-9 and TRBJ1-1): DTGVSQNPRHKITKRGQNVTFRCDPISEHNRLYWYRQTLGQGPEFLTYFQNEAQLEKSRLLSDRFSAERPKGSFSTLEIQRTEQGDSAMYLCASSLVGQGSFTEAFFGQGTRLTVV.

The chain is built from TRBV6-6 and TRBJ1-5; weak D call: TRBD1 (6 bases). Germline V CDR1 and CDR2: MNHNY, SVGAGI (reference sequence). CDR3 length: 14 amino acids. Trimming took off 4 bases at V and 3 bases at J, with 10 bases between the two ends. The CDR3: CASSSGHPNQPQHF. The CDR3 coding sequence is TGTGCCAGCAGTTCGGGACATCCCAATCAGCCCCAGCATTTT.

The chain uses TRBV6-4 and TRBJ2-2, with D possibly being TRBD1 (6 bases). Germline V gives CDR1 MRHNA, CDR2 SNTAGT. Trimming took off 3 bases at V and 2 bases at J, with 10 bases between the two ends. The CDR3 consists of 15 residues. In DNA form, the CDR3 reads TGTGCCAGCAGTGAGGTTGGGGGCAACACCGGGGAGCTGTTTTTT. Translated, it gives CASSEVGGNTGELFF.

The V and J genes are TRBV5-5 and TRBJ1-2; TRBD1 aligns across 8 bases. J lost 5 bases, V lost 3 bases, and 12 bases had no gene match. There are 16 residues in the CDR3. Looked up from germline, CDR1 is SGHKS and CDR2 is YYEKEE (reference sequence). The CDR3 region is CASSSGQGARLYGYTF. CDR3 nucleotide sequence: TGTGCCAGCAGCTCTGGACAGGGCGCCCGCTTATATGGCTACACCTTC.

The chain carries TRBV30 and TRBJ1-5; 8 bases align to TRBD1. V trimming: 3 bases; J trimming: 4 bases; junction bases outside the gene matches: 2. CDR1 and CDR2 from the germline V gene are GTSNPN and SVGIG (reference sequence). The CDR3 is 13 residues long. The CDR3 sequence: CAWRRQGNQPQHF. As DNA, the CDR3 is TGTGCCTGGAGGAGACAGGGGAATCAGCCCCAGCATTTT.

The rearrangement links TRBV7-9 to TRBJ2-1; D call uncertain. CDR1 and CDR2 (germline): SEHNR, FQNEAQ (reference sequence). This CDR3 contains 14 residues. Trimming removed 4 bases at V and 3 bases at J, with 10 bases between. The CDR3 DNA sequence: TGTGCCAGCAGCTCCGGCGGCAACTACAATGAGCAGTTCTTC. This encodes CASSSGGNYNEQFF.

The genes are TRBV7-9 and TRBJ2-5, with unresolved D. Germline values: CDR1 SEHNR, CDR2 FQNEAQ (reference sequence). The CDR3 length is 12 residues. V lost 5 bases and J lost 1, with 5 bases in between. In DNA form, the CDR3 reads TGTGCCAGCAGCCTGCGCCAAGAGACCCAGTACTTC. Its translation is CASSLRQETQYF.

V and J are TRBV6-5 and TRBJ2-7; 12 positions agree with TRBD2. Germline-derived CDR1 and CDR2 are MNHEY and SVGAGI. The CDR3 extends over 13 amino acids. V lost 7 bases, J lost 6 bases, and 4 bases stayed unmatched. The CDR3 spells CASTLAGGGEQYF. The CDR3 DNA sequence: TGTGCCAGCACACTAGCGGGAGGTGGCGAGCAGTACTTC.

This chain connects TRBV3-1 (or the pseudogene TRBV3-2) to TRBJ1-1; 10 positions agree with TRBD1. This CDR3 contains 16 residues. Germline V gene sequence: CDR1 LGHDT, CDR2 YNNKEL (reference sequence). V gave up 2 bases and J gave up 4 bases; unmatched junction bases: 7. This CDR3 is CASSQRMTGGGTEAFF. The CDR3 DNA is TGTGCCAGCAGCCAAAGAATGACAGGGGGCGGCACTGAAGCTTTCTTT.

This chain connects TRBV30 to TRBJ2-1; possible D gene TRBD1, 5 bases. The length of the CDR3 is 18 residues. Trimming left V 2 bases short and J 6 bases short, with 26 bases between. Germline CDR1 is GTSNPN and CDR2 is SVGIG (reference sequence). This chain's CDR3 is CAWSPSKGLSLGGNEQFF. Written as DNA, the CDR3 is TGTGCCTGGAGTCCTTCCAAGGGGCTGTCGTTGGGTGGCAATGAGCAGTTCTTC.

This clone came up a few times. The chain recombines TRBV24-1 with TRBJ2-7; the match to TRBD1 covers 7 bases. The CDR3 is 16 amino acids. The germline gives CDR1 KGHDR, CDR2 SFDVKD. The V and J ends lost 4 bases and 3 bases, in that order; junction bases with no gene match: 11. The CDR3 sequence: CATSDETGTDLYEQYF. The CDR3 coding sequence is TGTGCCACCAGTGACGAGACCGGGACAGACCTCTACGAGCAGTACTTC.

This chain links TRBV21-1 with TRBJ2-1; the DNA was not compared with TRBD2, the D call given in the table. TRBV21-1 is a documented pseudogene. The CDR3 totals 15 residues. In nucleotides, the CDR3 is TGTGCCAGCAGCAAAGAAGGCGGGGGGACCAATGAGCAGTTCTTC. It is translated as CASSKEGGGTNEQFF.

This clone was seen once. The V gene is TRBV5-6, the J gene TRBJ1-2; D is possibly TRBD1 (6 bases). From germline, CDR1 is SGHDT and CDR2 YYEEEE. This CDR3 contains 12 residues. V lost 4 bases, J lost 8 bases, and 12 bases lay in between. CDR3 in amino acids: CASSDRKGGYTF. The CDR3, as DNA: TGTGCCAGCAGCGACAGGAAAGGCGGCTACACCTTC.

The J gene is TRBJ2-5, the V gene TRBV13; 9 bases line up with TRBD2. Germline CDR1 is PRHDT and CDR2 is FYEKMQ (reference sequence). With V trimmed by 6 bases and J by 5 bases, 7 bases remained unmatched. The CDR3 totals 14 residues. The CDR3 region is CASRVAGGEETQYF. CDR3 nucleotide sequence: TGTGCCAGCAGGGTGGCGGGAGGGGAGGAGACCCAGTACTTC. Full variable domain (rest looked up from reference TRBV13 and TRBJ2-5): AAGVIQSPRHLIKEKRETATLKCYPIPRHDTVYWYQQGPGQDPQFLISFYEKMQSDKGSIPDRFSAQQFSDYHSELNMSSLELGDSALYFCASRVAGGEETQYFGPGTRLLVL.

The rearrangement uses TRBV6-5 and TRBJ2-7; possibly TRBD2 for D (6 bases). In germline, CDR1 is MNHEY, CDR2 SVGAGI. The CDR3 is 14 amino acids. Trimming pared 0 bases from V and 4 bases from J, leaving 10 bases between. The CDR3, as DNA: TGTGCCAGCAGTTACTCCCTAGCGCCTTACGAGCAGTACTTC. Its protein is CASSYSLAPYEQYF.

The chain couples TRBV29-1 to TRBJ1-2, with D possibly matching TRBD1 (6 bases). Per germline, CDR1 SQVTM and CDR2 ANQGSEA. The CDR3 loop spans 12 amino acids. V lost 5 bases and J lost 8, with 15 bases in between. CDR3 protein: CSVYSPQGGYTF. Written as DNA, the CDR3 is TGCAGCGTTTACTCTCCTCAGGGGGGCTACACCTTC. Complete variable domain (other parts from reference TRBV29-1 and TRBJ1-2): SAVISQKPSRDICQRGTSLTIQCQVDSQVTMMFWYRQQPGQSLTLIATANQGSEATYESGFVIDKFPISRPNLTFSTLTVSNMSPEDSSIYLCSVYSPQGGYTFGSGTRLTVV.

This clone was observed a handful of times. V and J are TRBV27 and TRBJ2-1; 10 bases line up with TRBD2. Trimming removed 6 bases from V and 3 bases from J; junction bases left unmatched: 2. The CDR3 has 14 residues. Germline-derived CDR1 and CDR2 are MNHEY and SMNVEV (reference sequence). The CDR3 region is CASSGLADYNEQFF. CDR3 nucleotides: TGTGCCAGCAGCGGACTAGCGGACTACAATGAGCAGTTCTTC.

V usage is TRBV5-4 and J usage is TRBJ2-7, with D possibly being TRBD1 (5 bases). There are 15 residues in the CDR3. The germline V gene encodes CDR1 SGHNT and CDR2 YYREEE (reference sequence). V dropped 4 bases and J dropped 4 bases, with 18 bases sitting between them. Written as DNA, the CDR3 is TGTGCCAGCAGCCAAGGGGATAGGATAGGGTACGAGCAGTACTTC. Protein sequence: CASSQGDRIGYEQYF.

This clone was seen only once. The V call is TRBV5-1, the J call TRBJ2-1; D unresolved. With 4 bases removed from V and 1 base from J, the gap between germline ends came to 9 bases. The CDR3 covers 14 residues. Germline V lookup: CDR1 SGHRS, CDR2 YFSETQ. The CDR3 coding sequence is TGCGCCAGCAGCCATTATACTTCCTACAATGAGCAGTTCTTC. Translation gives CASSHYTSYNEQFF.

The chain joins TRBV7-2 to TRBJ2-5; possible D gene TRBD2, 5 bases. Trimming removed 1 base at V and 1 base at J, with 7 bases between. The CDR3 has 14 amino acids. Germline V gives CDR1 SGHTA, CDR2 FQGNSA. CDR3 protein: CASSLVAPQETQYF. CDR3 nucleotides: TGTGCCAGCAGCTTAGTAGCGCCCCAAGAGACCCAGTACTTC. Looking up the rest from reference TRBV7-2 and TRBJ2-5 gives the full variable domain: GAGVSQSPSNKVTEKGKDVELRCDPISGHTALYWYRQSLGQGLEFLIYFQGNSAPDKSGLPSDRFSAERTGGSVSTLTIQRTQQEDSAVYLCASSLVAPQETQYFGPGTRLLVL.

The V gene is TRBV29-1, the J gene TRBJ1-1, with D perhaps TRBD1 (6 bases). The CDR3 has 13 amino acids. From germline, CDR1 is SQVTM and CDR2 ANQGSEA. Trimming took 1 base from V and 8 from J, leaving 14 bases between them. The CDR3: CSVEGKGGAEAFF. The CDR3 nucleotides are TGCAGCGTTGAAGGGAAGGGGGGGGCCGAAGCTTTCTTT. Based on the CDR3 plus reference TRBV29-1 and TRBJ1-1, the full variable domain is SAVISQKPSRDICQRGTSLTIQCQVDSQVTMMFWYRQQPGQSLTLIATANQGSEATYESGFVIDKFPISRPNLTFSTLTVSNMSPEDSSIYLCSVEGKGGAEAFFGQGTRLTVV.